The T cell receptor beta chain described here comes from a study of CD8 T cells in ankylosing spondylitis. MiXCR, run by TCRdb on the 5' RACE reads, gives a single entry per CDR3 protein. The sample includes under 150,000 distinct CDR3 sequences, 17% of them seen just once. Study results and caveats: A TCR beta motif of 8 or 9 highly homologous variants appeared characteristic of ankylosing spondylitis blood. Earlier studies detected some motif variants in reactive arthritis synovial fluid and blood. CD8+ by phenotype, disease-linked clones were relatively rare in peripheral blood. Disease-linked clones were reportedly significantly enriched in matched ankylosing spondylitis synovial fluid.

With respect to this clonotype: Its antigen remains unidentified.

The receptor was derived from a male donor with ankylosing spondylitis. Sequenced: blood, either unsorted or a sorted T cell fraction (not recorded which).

CDR3 DNA sequence: TGTGCCACCAAAAGGGGTCTAGGAGACTACGAGCAGTACTTC. Translating gives CATKRGLGDYEQYF. The gene calls are TRBV27 and TRBJ2-7; the D gene is possibly TRBD1 (5 bases). Looked up from germline, CDR1 is MNHEY and CDR2 is SMNVEV (reference sequence). The CDR3 is 14 residues long. The ends were cut back, 10 bases at V and 3 bases at J, with 19 bases in the middle.